The 9 T cell receptor beta chains below all came from one sample that was sequenced in a study of cytomegalovirus exposure and HLA in healthy donors. The PCR made use of 60 Vbeta and 13 Jbeta primers. TCRdb's copy holds only in-frame clones and misses some; the assay was immunoSEQ multiplex PCR. Of approximately 140,000 clones in the sample, more than 60% were seen once. Sequencing input: PBMCs. These receptors originate from a male donor in good health and CMV-seronegative.

V gene TRBV5-1 combines with J gene TRBJ2-1; TRBD2 matches 15 bases. This CDR3 has 20 amino acids. J was trimmed by 3 bases and V by 3 bases; bases with no gene match: 13. CDR1 is SGHRS, CDR2 YFSETQ, per germline. CDR3 bases: TGCGCCAGCAGCTGGGATGGACTAGCGGGAGGGCCTGGTAGCTACAATGAGCAGTTCTTC. It encodes CASSWDGLAGGPGSYNEQFF.

This clone was observed a single time. V and J are TRBV6-6 and TRBJ2-7, with a weak D call TRBD2 (6 bases). Germline assignment: CDR1 MNHNY and CDR2 SVGAGI (reference sequence). This CDR3 comprises 14 residues. With 2 bases removed from V and 1 base from J, the gap between germline ends came to 9 bases. This CDR3 is CASSYGGASYEQYF. CDR3 DNA: TGTGCCAGCAGTTACGGAGGGGCGTCCTACGAGCAGTACTTC.

This clone has a handful of counts. The V call is TRBV9, the J call TRBJ2-3; 7 bases line up with TRBD2. Looked up from germline, CDR1 is SGDLS and CDR2 is YYNGEE. Trimming cost V 1 base and J 8 bases; bases outside gene matches: 10. The CDR3 totals 15 residues. CDR3 DNA: TGTGCCAGCAGCGTACAGGCACCCCAGCGGGGTACGCAGTATTTT. It is translated as CASSVQAPQRGTQYF.

The chain links TRBV19 to TRBJ1-4; 7 bases match TRBD1. Germline V gene lookup returns CDR1 LNHDA and CDR2 SQIVND (reference sequence). The trim removed 6 bases at V and 8 bases at J, leaving 15 bases unmatched. The CDR3 has 16 amino acids. The CDR3 sequence is CASSFLLKGAGEKLFF. CDR3 nucleotides: TGTGCCAGTAGCTTCCTTCTAAAGGGGGCAGGGGAAAAACTGTTTTTT.

The chain recombines TRBV5-4 with TRBJ2-7, with D tentatively TRBD2 (5 bases). Germline CDR1 reads SGHNT; CDR2 reads YYREEE (reference sequence). CDR3 length equals 15 residues. With 0 bases removed from V and 6 bases from J, the gap between germline ends came to 16 bases. CDR3 sequence (DNA): TGTGCCAGCAGCTTGGGAGGGTACGGAAGAGGCGAGCAGTACTTC. This gives the protein CASSLGGYGRGEQYF.

This clone was recorded a few times. The chain recombines TRBV9 with TRBJ2-1, with TRBD2 matching 9 bases. This CDR3 contains 16 residues. Trimming took 4 bases from V and 0 from J; bases not matched to a gene: 5. Germline lookup yields CDR1 SGDLS and CDR2 YYNGEE. CDR3 sequence reads: CASSPVAGDSYNEQFF. CDR3 coding DNA: TGTGCCAGCAGCCCGGTAGCGGGAGACTCCTACAATGAGCAGTTCTTC.

This chain joins TRBV7-6 and TRBJ2-6; TRBD1 agrees at 9 bases. V was pared by 4 bases and J by 0 bases, with 13 bases of the junction left unmatched. The germline V gene has CDR1 SGHVS and CDR2 FNYEAQ. The CDR3 runs to 20 residues. The CDR3 is CASSYHAWDRVDSGANVLTF. In nucleotides, the CDR3 is TGTGCCAGCAGCTACCACGCATGGGACAGGGTCGACTCTGGGGCCAACGTCCTGACTTTC.

In its sample, this clone was seen a few times. CDR3 sequence: CASSLAGQGLRLGGETQYF. CDR3 in DNA: TGTGCCAGCAGCTTAGCCGGGCAAGGGTTGAGATTGGGAGGAGAGACCCAGTACTTC. The chain recombines TRBV7-9 with TRBJ2-5; tentative D call: TRBD2 (6 bases). V lost 0 bases to trimming and J lost 4 bases, with 24 bases between them. This CDR3 comprises 19 residues. Germline V CDR1 and CDR2: SEHNR, FQNEAQ (reference sequence).

The CDR3 nucleotides are TGTGCCTGGGTAGCGAGGAGCTCCAGTGGCTACACCTTC. Its translation: CAWVARSSSGYTF. V is TRBV30 and J is TRBJ1-2; no definite D call. The ends were cut back, 5 bases at V and 7 bases at J, with 17 bases in the middle. This CDR3 has 13 residues. Germline assignment: CDR1 GTSNPN and CDR2 SVGIG (reference sequence).